The 10 T cell receptor beta chains given below trace back to one sample, sequenced in a study of CD8 T cells in ankylosing spondylitis. Study-wide results and caveats: It appeared that ankylosing spondylitis blood was characterized by a TCR beta motif of several highly homologous variants.

These receptors have no known antigen. TCRdb re-derived calls from the 5' RACE reads in MiXCR, one entry per CDR3 protein. In the table there are roughly 370,000 distinct CDR3 sequences, about a fifth of which are singletons. Sequencing was performed on blood, either unsorted or a sorted T cell fraction (not recorded which). These receptors all come from a male donor with ankylosing spondylitis.

This clonotype has only a few counts. V is TRBV20-1 and J is TRBJ1-5; D not resolved. This CDR3 region has 14 residues. Trimming took off 0 bases at V and 6 bases at J, with 12 bases between the two ends. Germline-derived CDR1 and CDR2 are DFQATT and SNEGSKA (reference sequence). CDR3: CSARDRSYGQPQHF. The DNA of the CDR3 is TGCAGTGCTAGAGATCGCAGCTACGGTCAGCCCCAGCATTTT.

J is TRBJ1-2 and V is TRBV28, with a weak D call TRBD1 (5 bases). From germline, CDR1 is MDHEN and CDR2 SYDVKM. CDR3 length equals 12 residues. V was shortened by 6 bases and J by 7 bases, with 12 bases between the two germline ends. Written as DNA, the CDR3 is TGTGCCAGCAGGACGGGGGAGGGTGGCTACACCTTC. Translated, it gives CASRTGEGGYTF.

The rearrangement joins TRBV29-1 to TRBJ2-3; D is ambiguous. V was shortened by 5 bases and J by 7 bases, with 16 bases between the two germline ends. CDR3 length: 13 amino acids. CDR1 and CDR2 from the germline V gene are SQVTM and ANQGSEA. The CDR3 sequence: CSVWSFAWNTQYF. The CDR3 region has the DNA TGCAGCGTTTGGTCGTTCGCTTGGAATACGCAGTATTTT.

In this sample, this clonotype turned up a few times. V and J are TRBV5-1 and TRBJ2-1; perhaps D is TRBD1 or TRBD2 (6 bases each). With 4 bases removed from V and 4 bases from J, the gap between germline ends came to 18 bases. CDR1 is SGHRS, CDR2 YFSETQ, per germline. The CDR3 spans 16 residues. CDR3 nucleotides: TGCGCCAGCAGCCCCCCCGGGGGCGAGAGGTACAATGAGCAGTTCTTC. Its translation: CASSPPGGERYNEQFF. Full variable domain (missing parts from reference TRBV5-1 and TRBJ2-1): KAGVTQTPRYLIKTRGQQVTLSCSPISGHRSVSWYQQTPGQGLQFLFEYFSETQRNKGNFPGRFSGRQFSNSRSEMNVSTLELGDSALYLCASSPPGGERYNEQFFGPGTRLTVL.

The V and J genes are TRBV20-1 and TRBJ1-6; D might be TRBD1 (6 bases). The V gene lost 1 base and the J gene lost 7 bases, with 17 bases spanning the gap. The CDR3 is 16 residues long. CDR1 DFQATT and CDR2 SNEGSKA come from the germline V gene (reference sequence). The CDR3 sequence: CSARGGGAIRNSPLHF. In nucleotides, the CDR3 is TGCAGTGCTAGAGGTGGGGGCGCAATCAGAAATTCACCCCTCCACTTT.

This clonotype has more than one count but fewer than ten. The chain couples TRBV5-4 to TRBJ2-3, with 8 bases that match TRBD2. CDR3 size: 16 residues. The germline CDR1 and CDR2 sequences are SGHNT and YYREEE (reference sequence). The ends lost 1 base at V and 4 bases at J; junction bases unmatched: 8. The DNA for the CDR3 is TGTGCCAGCAGCTTGTTGGGGACTAGGGACCCAGATACGCAGTATTTT. Translation gives CASSLLGTRDPDTQYF.

The chain recombines TRBV27 with TRBJ2-7; 11 positions agree with TRBD2. The CDR3 is 17 residues long. Germline-derived CDR1 and CDR2 are MNHEY and SMNVEV (reference sequence). J gave up 5 bases and V 5 bases, and 14 bases lay outside the gene matches. The CDR3 DNA follows: TGTGCCAGCAGTCCCCCCCCACTAGCGGGAGTGCGGAACGAGCAGTACTTC. Its translation: CASSPPPLAGVRNEQYF.

V gene TRBV20-1 combines with J gene TRBJ2-3, with 9 bases that match TRBD2. This CDR3 is 14 amino acids long. Germline V CDR1 and CDR2: DFQATT, SNEGSKA (reference sequence). The junction had 7 bases not matched to a gene; V was cut back by 3 bases and J by 6 bases. The DNA of the CDR3 is TGCAGTGCTAGCGGCGGGAGGGCCCTTGATACGCAGTATTTT. Encoded protein: CSASGGRALDTQYF.

The rearrangement uses TRBV30 and TRBJ2-7; no clear D gene. This CDR3 is 11 amino acids long. Germline V gene lookup returns CDR1 GTSNPN and CDR2 SVGIG (reference sequence). The V end was cut by 3 bases, the J end by 6 bases, with 9 bases between. The CDR3 nucleotides are TGTGCCTGGAGCGCCGCATCCGAGCAGTACTTC. This codes for CAWSAASEQYF.

This chain links TRBV19 with TRBJ1-2; D is perhaps TRBD1 (5 bases). The CDR3 runs 15 residues. Trimming shortened V by 7 bases and J by 6 bases, and 21 bases separated the two germline ends. Germline-derived CDR1 and CDR2 are LNHDA and SQIVND (reference sequence). In DNA form, the CDR3 reads TGTGCCAGTATCCCGAGGGGCAGCCCCAGGGATGGCTACACCTTC. Protein: CASIPRGSPRDGYTF.